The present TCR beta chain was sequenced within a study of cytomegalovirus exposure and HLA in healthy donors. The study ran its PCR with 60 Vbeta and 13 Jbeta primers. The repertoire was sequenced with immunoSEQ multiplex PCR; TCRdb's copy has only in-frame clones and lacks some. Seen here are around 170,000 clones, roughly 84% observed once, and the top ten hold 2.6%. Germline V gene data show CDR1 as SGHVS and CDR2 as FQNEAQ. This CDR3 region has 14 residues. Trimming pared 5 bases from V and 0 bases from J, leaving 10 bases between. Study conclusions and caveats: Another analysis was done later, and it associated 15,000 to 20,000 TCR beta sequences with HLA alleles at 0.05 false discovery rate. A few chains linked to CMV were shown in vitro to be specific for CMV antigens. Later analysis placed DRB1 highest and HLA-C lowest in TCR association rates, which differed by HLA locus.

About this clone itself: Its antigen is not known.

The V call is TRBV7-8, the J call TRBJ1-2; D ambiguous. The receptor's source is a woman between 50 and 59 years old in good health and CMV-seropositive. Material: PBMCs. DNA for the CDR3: TGTGCCAGCAGCAGGGTGGGAGCTAACTATGGCTACACCTTC. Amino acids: CASSRVGANYGYTF.